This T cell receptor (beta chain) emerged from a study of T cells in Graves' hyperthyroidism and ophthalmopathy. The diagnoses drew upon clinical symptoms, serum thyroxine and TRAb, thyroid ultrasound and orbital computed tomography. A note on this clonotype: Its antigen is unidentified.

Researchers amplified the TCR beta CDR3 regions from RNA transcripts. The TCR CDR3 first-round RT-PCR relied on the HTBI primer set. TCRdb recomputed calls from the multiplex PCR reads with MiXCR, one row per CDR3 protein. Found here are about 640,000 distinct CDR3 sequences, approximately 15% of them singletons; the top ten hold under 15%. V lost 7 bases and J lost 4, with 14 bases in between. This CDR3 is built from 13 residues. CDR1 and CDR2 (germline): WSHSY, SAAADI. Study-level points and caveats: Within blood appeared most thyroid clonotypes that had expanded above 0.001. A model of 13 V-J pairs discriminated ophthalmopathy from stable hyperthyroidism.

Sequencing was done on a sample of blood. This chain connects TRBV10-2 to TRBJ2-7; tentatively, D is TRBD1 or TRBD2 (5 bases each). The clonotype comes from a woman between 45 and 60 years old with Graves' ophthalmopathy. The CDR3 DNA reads TGCGCCAGCATTTTTGGGACCACATACGAGCAGTACTTC. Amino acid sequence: CASIFGTTYEQYF.